This passage covers 12 T cell receptor beta chains from one sample sequenced in a study of T-cell reconstitution after alpha-beta-depleted transplantation in children. A library of TCRbeta sequences, prepared with unique molecular identifiers, was generated. TCRdb re-called the PCR reads with MiXCR, one entry per CDR3 protein. Among 200,000 or so distinct CDR3 sequences listed, roughly 6.3% were seen once. The sequences come from PBMCs, collected before TCRalphabeta/CD19-depleted stem cell transplant. These receptors were collected from a girl under three years old with combined immunodeficiency, due to receive a stem cell transplant.

This clonotype was counted a few times. This chain connects TRBV7-9 to TRBJ1-1; no reliable D call. From germline, CDR1 is SEHNR and CDR2 FQNEAQ (reference sequence). This CDR3 comprises 12 residues. V was clipped by 3 bases and J by 6 bases, with 8 bases between them. CDR3: CASSFLLAEAFF. CDR3 bases: TGTGCCAGCAGCTTTTTATTGGCTGAAGCTTTCTTT.

This clonotype was seen repeatedly, ten times or more. This sequence joins TRBV29-1 and TRBJ1-2; D ambiguous. This CDR3 is 9 amino acids long. Germline CDR1 is SQVTM and CDR2 is ANQGSEA. V lost 1 base, J lost 8 bases, and 2 bases lay in between. The CDR3 sequence: CSVEAGYTF. The CDR3 nucleotides read TGCAGCGTTGAAGCGGGCTACACCTTC. Filled out from reference TRBV29-1 and TRBJ1-2, the complete variable domain reads SAVISQKPSRDICQRGTSLTIQCQVDSQVTMMFWYRQQPGQSLTLIATANQGSEATYESGFVIDKFPISRPNLTFSTLTVSNMSPEDSSIYLCSVEAGYTFGSGTRLTVV.

This clonotype has more than one count but fewer than ten. The chain carries TRBV19 and TRBJ2-1, with D perhaps TRBD1 (6 bases). The germline V and J ends were trimmed by 7 bases and 9 bases, with 16 bases remaining between them. Germline-derived CDR1 and CDR2 are LNHDA and SQIVND (reference sequence). The CDR3 consists of 13 residues. The CDR3 here is CASTQQGAGEQFF. DNA for the CDR3: TGTGCCAGTACCCAACAGGGAGCCGGTGAGCAGTTCTTC.

This clonotype showed up many times. The chain joins TRBV6-5 to TRBJ1-1; D is uncertain. The CDR3 has 12 residues. Germline values: CDR1 MNHEY, CDR2 SVGAGI. V dropped 5 bases and J dropped 5 bases, with 9 bases sitting between them. The CDR3 nucleotides read TGTGCCAGCAGTGGAGATGGGACTGAAGCTTTCTTT. Translated: CASSGDGTEAFF.

Ten or more counts support this clonotype. The chain uses TRBV7-9 and TRBJ2-1; a weak D match, TRBD1 (7 bases). The CDR3 spans 11 residues. Germline assignment: CDR1 SEHNR and CDR2 FQNEAQ (reference sequence). With 6 bases removed from V and 9 bases from J, the gap between germline ends came to 9 bases. DNA of the CDR3: TGTGCCAGCAGGCAGGGGGGTGAGCAGTTCTTC. It codes for CASRQGGEQFF.

This clonotype was found many times. The J gene is TRBJ2-1, the V gene TRBV15; tentative D call: TRBD2 (5 bases). Germline lookup yields CDR1 LNHNV and CDR2 YYDKDF (reference sequence). V gave up 4 bases and J gave up 3 bases, with 10 bases separating them. This CDR3 has 14 amino acids. In DNA form, the CDR3 reads TGTGCCACCAGCACCTACCGGGGCTACAATGAGCAGTTCTTC. Protein sequence: CATSTYRGYNEQFF.

Many counts were recorded for this clonotype. The chain couples TRBV4-3 to TRBJ2-2; the match to TRBD2 covers 8 bases. The CDR3 runs 15 residues. V lost 0 bases to trimming and J lost 7 bases; unmatched junction nucleotides: 4. In germline, CDR1 is LGHNA, CDR2 YSLEER. The CDR3 DNA follows: TGCGCCAGCAGCCAAGACGGGCTAGCGGGCGGGGAGCTGTTTTTT. Translation: CASSQDGLAGGELFF.

A few counts support this clonotype. This rearrangement joins TRBV7-2 to TRBJ2-1; the D call may be TRBD1 or TRBD2 (5 bases each). CDR1 SGHTA and CDR2 FQGNSA come from the germline V gene. The CDR3 is 15 residues long. V shed 1 base and J shed 9 bases, with 16 bases lying between them. The CDR3 protein is CASSLDGGVWGEQFF. CDR3 DNA: TGTGCCAGCAGCTTAGATGGGGGAGTATGGGGTGAGCAGTTCTTC.

This clonotype was observed many times. V and J are TRBV15 and TRBJ2-1, with 9 bases identical to TRBD2. The germline CDR1 and CDR2 sequences are LNHNV and YYDKDF (reference sequence). The CDR3 runs 15 residues. Unmatched junction bases numbered 4, after V lost 0 bases and J lost 7 bases. CDR3 DNA sequence: TGTGCCACCAGCAGAGAGGCGGGAGGGCCGAATGAGCAGTTCTTC. Amino acids: CATSREAGGPNEQFF.

V usage is TRBV20-1 and J usage is TRBJ2-1; 8 nucleotides line up with TRBD2. Per germline, CDR1 DFQATT and CDR2 SNEGSKA (reference sequence). V was pared by 4 bases and J by 4 bases, with 15 bases of the junction left unmatched. The CDR3 has 17 residues. The chain's CDR3 is CSATRRVGGALYNEQFF. The CDR3 coding sequence is TGCAGTGCTACTAGAAGGGTCGGGGGGGCCCTATACAATGAGCAGTTCTTC.

This clonotype was detected many times. The V call is TRBV9, the J call TRBJ2-1; 8 nucleotides match TRBD1. With V trimmed by 3 bases and J by 9 bases, 5 bases remained unmatched. This CDR3 comprises 13 residues. Germline-derived CDR1 and CDR2 are SGDLS and YYNGEE. CDR3 DNA: TGTGCCAGCAGCGGCCAGGGGGCTCTTGAGCAGTTCTTC. Translation: CASSGQGALEQFF.

This clonotype was detected only a few times. The chain has TRBV7-6 and TRBJ2-7; D gene unclear. Per the germline V gene, CDR1 is SGHVS and CDR2 is FNYEAQ. V dropped 6 bases and J dropped 3 bases, with 12 bases sitting between them. The CDR3 is made up of 13 amino acids. CDR3 sequence reads: CASSSLESYEQYF. The CDR3 bases are TGTGCCAGCAGTAGTTTGGAGAGCTACGAGCAGTACTTC.